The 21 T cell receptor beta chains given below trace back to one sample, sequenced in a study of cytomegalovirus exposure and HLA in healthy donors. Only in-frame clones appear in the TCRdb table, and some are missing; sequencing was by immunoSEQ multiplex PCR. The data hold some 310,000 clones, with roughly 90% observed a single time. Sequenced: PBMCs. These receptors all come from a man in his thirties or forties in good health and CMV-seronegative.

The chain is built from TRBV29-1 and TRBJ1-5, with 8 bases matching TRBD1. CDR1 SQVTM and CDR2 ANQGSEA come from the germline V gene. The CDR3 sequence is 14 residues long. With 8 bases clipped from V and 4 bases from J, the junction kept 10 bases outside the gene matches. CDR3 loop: CSFLQGDYNQPQHF. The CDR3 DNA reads TGCAGCTTTTTACAGGGGGATTATAATCAGCCCCAGCATTTT. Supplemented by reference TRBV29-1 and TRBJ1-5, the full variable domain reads SAVISQKPSRDICQRGTSLTIQCQVDSQVTMMFWYRQQPGQSLTLIATANQGSEATYESGFVIDKFPISRPNLTFSTLTVSNMSPEDSSIYLCSFLQGDYNQPQHFGDGTRLSIL.

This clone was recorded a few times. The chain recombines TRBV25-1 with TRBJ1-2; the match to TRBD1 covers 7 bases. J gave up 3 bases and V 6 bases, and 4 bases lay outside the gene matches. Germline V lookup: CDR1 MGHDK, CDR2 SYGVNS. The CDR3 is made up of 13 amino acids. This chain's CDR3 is CASRPQGYYGYTF. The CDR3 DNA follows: TGTGCCAGCAGGCCACAGGGGTACTATGGCTACACCTTC.

In DNA form, the CDR3 reads TGCGCCAGCAGTGAGTCTGTTTCTAGCACAGATACGCAGTATTTT. Translated, it gives CASSESVSSTDTQYF. The chain recombines TRBV10-1 with TRBJ2-3; no clear D gene. Germline assignment: CDR1 WNHNN and CDR2 SYGVQD (reference sequence). Trimming shortened V by 0 bases and J by 0 bases, and 7 bases separated the two germline ends. The CDR3 runs 15 residues.

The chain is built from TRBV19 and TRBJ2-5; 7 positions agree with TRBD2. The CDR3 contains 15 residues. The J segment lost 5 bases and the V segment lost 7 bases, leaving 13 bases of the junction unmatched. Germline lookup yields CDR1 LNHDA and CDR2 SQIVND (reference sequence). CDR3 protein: CASTPAWGGSETQYF. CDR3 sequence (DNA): TGTGCCAGTACACCCGCTTGGGGGGGTAGTGAGACCCAGTACTTC.

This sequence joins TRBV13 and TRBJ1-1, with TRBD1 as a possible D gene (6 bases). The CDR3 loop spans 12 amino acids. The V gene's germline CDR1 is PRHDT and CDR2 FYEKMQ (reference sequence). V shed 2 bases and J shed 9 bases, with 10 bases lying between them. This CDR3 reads CASSLYQGQAFF. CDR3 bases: TGTGCCAGCAGCTTATATCAGGGGCAAGCTTTCTTT.

The chain's CDR3 is CASSLGQGPPDTQYF. In DNA form, the CDR3 reads TGTGCCAGCAGCTTGGGACAGGGACCCCCAGATACGCAGTATTTT. V usage is TRBV5-6 and J usage is TRBJ2-3, with 7 bases that match TRBD1. CDR3 size: 15 residues. The junction had 5 bases not matched to a gene; V was cut back by 0 bases and J by 4 bases. Germline loops: CDR1 SGHDT, CDR2 YYEEEE.

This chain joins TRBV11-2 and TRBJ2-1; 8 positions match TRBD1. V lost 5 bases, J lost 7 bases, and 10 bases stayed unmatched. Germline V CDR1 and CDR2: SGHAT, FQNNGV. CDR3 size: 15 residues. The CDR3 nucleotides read TGTGCCAGCAGCCTTATCGGACAGGGTGGGAATGAGCAGTTCTTC. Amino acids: CASSLIGQGGNEQFF.

The CDR3 loop is CASSFLQGMETQYF. The DNA for the CDR3 is TGTGCCAGCAGCTTTCTTCAGGGTATGGAGACCCAGTACTTC. J is TRBJ2-5 and V is TRBV13; maybe TRBD1 (5 bases). Per the germline V gene, CDR1 is PRHDT and CDR2 is FYEKMQ (reference sequence). Between the trimmed V and J ends, which lost 3 bases and 5 bases, there was a span of 13 bases. This CDR3 contains 14 residues.

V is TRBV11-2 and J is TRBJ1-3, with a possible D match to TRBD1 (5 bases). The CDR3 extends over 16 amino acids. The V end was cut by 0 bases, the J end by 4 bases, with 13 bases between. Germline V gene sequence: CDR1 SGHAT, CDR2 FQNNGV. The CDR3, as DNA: TGTGCCAGCAGCTTAGATCTCGGGGGTGGAGGAAACACCATATATTTT. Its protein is CASSLDLGGGGNTIYF.

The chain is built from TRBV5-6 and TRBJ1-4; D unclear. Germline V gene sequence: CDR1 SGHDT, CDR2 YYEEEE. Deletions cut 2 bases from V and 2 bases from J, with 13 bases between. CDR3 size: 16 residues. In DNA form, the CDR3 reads TGTGCCAGCAGCTTCCGGGTGGAACGGACTAATGAAAAACTGTTTTTT. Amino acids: CASSFRVERTNEKLFF.

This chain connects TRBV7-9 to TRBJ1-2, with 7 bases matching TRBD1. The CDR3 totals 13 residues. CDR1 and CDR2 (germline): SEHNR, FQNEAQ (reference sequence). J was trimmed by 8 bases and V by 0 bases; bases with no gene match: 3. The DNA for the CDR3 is TGTGCCAGCAGCTTAGCGGGACAGCGGGGCTACACCTTC. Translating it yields CASSLAGQRGYTF.

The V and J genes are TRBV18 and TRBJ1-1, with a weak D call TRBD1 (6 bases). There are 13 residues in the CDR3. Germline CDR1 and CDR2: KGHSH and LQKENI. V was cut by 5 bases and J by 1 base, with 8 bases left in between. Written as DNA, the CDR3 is TGTGCCAGCTCAAAGACAGGGAACACTGAAGCTTTCTTT. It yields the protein CASSKTGNTEAFF.

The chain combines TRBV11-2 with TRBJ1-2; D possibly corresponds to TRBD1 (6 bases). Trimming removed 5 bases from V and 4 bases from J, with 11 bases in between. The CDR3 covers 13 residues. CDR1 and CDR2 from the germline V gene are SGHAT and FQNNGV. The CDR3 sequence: CASSPQGAYGYTF. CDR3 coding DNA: TGTGCCAGCAGCCCACAGGGCGCCTATGGCTACACCTTC.

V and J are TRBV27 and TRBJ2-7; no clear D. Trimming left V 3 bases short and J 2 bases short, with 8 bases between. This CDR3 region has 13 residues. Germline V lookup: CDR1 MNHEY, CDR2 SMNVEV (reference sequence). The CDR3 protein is CASSFRMTYEQYF. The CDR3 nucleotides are TGTGCCAGCAGTTTCAGGATGACCTACGAGCAGTACTTC.

CDR3 DNA: TGTGCCAGTAGTATGTCGGTTTTAACTACTGAAGCTTTCTTT. Translating it yields CASSMSVLTTEAFF. This chain connects TRBV19 to TRBJ1-1; D is uncertain. Trimming stripped 3 bases from V and 5 bases from J, with 13 bases between. CDR1 is LNHDA and CDR2 is SQIVND in the germline V gene (reference sequence). The CDR3 is 14 residues long.

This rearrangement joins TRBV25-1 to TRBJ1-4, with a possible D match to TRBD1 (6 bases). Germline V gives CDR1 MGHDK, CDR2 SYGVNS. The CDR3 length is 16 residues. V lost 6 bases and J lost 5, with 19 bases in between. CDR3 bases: TGTGCCAGCAGAGCCCTCGGGGCAGGGACAAATGAAAAACTGTTTTTT. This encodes CASRALGAGTNEKLFF.

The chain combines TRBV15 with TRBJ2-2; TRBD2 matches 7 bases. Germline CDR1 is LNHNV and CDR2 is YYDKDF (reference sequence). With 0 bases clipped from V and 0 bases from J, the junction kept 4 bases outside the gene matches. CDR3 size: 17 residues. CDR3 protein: CATSRDLGGANTGELFF. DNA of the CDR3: TGTGCCACCAGCAGAGATCTGGGGGGGGCGAACACCGGGGAGCTGTTTTTT.

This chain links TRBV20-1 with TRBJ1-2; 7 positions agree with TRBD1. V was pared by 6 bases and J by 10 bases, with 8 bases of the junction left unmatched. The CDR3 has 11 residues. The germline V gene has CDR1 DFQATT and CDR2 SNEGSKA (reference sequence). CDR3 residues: CSAVTGALYTF. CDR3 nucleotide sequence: TGCAGTGCAGTCACAGGGGCCCTCTACACCTTC.

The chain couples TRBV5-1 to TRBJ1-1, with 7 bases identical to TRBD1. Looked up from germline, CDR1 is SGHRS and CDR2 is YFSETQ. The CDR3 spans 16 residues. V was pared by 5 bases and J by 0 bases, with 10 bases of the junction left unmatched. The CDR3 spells CASRYWVQGVNTEAFF. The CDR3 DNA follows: TGCGCCAGCAGGTATTGGGTCCAGGGGGTGAACACTGAAGCTTTCTTT.

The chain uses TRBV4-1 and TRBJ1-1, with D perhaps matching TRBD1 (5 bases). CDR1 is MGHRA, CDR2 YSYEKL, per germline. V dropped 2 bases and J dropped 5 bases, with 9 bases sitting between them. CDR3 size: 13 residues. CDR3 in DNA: TGCGCCAGCAGCCAACAGTCAGGGACTGAAGCTTTCTTT. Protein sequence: CASSQQSGTEAFF.

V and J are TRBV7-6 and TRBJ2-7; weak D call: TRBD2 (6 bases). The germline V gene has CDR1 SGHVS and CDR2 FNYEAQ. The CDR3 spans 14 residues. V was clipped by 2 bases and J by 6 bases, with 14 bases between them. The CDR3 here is CASSLYRGGSEQYF. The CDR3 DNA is TGTGCCAGCAGCTTATATAGGGGAGGAAGCGAGCAGTACTTC. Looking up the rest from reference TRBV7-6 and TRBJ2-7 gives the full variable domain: GAGVSQSPRYKVTKRGQDVALRCDPISGHVSLYWYRQALGQGPEFLTYFNYEAQQDKSGLPNDRFSAERPEGSISTLTIQRTEQRDSAMYRCASSLYRGGSEQYFGPGTRLTVT.